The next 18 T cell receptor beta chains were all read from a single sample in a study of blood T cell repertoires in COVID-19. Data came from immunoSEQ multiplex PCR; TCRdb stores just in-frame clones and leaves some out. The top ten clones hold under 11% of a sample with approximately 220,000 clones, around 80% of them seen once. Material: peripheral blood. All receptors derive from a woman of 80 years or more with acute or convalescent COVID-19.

The CDR3 coding sequence is TGTGCCAGCAGCCTTACAACAGGGAATCCCTATGGCTACACCTTC. It specifies CASSLTTGNPYGYTF. The chain links TRBV7-2 to TRBJ1-2; D is possibly TRBD1 (6 bases). Germline V lookup: CDR1 SGHTA, CDR2 FQGNSA. CDR3 length equals 15 residues. Trimming took off 5 bases at V and 4 bases at J, with 17 bases between the two ends.

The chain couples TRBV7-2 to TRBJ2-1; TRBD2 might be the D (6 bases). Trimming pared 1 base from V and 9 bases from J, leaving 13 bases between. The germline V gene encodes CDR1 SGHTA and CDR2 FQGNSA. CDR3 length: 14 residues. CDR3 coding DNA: TGTGCCAGCAGCTTAGGGGCTAGCGCCCGTGAGCAGTTCTTC. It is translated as CASSLGASAREQFF.

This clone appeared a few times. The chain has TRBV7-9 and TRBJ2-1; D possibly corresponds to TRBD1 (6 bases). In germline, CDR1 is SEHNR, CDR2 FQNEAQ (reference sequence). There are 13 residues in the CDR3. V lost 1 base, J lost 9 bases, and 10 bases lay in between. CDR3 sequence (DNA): TGTGCCAGCAGCTTAGGTCTGGGGGCTGAGCAGTTCTTC. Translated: CASSLGLGAEQFF.

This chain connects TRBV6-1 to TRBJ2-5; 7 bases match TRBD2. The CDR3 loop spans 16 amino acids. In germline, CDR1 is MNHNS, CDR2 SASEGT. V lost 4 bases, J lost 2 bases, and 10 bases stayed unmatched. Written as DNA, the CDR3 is TGTGCCAGCAGTGCATCCCTAGCGGAGCTTCAAGAGACCCAGTACTTC. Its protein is CASSASLAELQETQYF.

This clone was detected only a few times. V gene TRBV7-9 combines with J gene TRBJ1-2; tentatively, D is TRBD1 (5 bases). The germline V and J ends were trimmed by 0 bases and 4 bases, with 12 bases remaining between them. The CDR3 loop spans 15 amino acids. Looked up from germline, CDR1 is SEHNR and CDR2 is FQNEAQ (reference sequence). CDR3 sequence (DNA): TGTGCCAGCAGCTTAGCGGAGGGGATCCCCTATGGCTACACCTTC. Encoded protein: CASSLAEGIPYGYTF.

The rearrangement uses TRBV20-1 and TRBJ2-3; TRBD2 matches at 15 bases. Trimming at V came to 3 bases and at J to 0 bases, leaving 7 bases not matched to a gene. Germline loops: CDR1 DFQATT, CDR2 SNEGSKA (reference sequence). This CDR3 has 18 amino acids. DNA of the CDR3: TGCAGTGCTAGTGGACTAGCGGGAGGGCTAATTAGCACAGATACGCAGTATTTT. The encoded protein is CSASGLAGGLISTDTQYF.

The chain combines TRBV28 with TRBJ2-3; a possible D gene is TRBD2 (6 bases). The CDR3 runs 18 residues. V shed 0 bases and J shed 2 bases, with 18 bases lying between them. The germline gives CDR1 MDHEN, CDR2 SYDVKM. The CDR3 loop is CASSLWTPAGQDTDTQYF. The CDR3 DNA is TGTGCCAGCAGTTTATGGACCCCTGCGGGGCAAGACACAGATACGCAGTATTTT.

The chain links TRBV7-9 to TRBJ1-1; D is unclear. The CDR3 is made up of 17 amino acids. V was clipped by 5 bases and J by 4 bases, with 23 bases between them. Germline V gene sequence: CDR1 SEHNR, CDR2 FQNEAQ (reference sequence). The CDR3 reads CASSLDRSGGRVTEAFF. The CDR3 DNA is TGTGCCAGCAGCCTGGATCGCTCGGGAGGACGAGTCACTGAAGCTTTCTTT. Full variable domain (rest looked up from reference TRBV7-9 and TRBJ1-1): DTGVSQNPRHKITKRGQNVTFRCDPISEHNRLYWYRQTLGQGPEFLTYFQNEAQLEKSRLLSDRFSAERPKGSFSTLEIQRTEQGDSAMYLCASSLDRSGGRVTEAFFGQGTRLTVV.

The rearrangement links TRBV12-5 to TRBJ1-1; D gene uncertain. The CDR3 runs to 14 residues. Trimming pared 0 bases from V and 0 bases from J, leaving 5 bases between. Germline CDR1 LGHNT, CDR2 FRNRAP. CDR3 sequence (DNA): TGTGCTAGTGGTTTGGTACCTATGAACACTGAAGCTTTCTTT. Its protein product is CASGLVPMNTEAFF.

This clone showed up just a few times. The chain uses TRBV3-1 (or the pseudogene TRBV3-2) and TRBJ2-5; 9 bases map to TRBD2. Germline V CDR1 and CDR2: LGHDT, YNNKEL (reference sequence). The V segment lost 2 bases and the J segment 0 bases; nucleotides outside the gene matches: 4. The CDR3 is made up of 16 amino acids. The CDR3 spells CASSQYLAGHQETQYF. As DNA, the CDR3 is TGTGCCAGCAGCCAATATCTAGCGGGGCACCAAGAGACCCAGTACTTC.

Here the CDR3 reads CATGLAGTGEQYF. The DNA for the CDR3 is TGTGCCACGGGACTAGCGGGAACGGGAGAGCAGTACTTC. The chain uses TRBV28 and TRBJ2-7; 13 nucleotides line up with TRBD2. The trim removed 10 bases at V and 7 bases at J, leaving 7 bases unmatched. Germline V gene data show CDR1 as MDHEN and CDR2 as SYDVKM. The CDR3 extends over 13 amino acids.

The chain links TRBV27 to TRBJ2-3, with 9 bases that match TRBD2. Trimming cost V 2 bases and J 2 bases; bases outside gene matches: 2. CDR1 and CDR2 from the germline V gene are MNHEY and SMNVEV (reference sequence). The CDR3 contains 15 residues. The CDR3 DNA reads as TGTGCCAGCAGTTTACTAGCGGGGTTCACAGATACGCAGTATTTT. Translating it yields CASSLLAGFTDTQYF.

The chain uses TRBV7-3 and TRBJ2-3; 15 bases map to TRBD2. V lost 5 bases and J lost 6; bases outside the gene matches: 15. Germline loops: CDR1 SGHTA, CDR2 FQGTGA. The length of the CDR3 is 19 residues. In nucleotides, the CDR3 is TGTGCCAGCAGCCCAATGGGGACTAGCGGGGGGCCCGTATTGGATACGCAGTATTTT. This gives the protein CASSPMGTSGGPVLDTQYF.

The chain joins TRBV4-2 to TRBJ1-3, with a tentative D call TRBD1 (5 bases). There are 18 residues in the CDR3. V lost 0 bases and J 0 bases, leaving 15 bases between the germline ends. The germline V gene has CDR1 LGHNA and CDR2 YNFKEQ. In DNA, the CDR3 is TGTGCCAGCAGCCAAGATTACCCCTCGGGGGTCTCTGGAAACACCATATATTTT. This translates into CASSQDYPSGVSGNTIYF.

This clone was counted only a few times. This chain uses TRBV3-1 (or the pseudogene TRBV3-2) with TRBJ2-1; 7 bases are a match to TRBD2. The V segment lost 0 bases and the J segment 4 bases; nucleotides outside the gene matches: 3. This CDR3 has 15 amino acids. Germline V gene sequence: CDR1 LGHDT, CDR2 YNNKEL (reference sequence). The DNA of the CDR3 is TGTGCCAGCAGCCAAGATACTAGCGCGTACAATGAGCAGTTCTTC. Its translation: CASSQDTSAYNEQFF.

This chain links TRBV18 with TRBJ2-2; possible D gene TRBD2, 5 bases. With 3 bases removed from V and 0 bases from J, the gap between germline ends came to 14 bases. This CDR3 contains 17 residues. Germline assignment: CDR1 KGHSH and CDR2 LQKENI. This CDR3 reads CASSPYGSSANTGELFF. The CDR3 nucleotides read TGTGCCAGCTCACCCTATGGGAGCTCCGCGAACACCGGGGAGCTGTTTTTT.

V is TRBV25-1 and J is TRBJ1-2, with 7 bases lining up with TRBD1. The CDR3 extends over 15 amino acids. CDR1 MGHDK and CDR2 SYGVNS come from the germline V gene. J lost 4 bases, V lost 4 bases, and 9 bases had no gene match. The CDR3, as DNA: TGTGCCAGCAGTGTCCGCGGGACAGACCTCTATGGCTACACCTTC. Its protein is CASSVRGTDLYGYTF.

CDR3 sequence (DNA): TGTGCCAGCAGTCAACTTGGAAACACCATATATTTT. This codes for CASSQLGNTIYF. The rearrangement uses TRBV3-1 (or the pseudogene TRBV3-2) and TRBJ1-3; D is ambiguous. There are 12 residues in the CDR3. V was clipped by 6 bases and J by 3 bases, with 6 bases between them. Germline V gene sequence: CDR1 LGHDT, CDR2 YNNKEL (reference sequence).